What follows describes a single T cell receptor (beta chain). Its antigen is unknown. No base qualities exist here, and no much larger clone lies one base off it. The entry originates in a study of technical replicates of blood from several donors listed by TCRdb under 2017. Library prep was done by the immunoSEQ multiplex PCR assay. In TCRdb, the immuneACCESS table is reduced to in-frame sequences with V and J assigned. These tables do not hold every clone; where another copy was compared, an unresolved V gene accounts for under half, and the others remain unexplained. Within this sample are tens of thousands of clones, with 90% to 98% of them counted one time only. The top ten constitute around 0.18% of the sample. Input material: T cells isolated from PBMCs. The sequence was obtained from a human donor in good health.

The CDR3 corresponds to CASSYSGSGETYEQYF. At the DNA level, the sequence is TGTGCCAGCAGTTACTCGGGGAGCGGGGAGACCTACGAGCAGTACTTC. The rearranged segments are TRBV6-5 and TRBJ2-7; 7 central bases correspond to TRBD2. V loses 0 bases at its end and J loses 2 bases; junction bases beyond the gene matches: 7. In the germline V gene, CDR1 corresponds to MNHEY and CDR2 to SVGAGI. The CDR3 starts with the cysteine, ends with the phenylalanine, and has 16 residues. Only CDR3 DNA is held: 48 bases, read in frame from base 1.